This TCR beta chain was recorded in a study of blood T cell repertoires in COVID-19. Per the study methods: Nucleated cell number was recorded as an estimate derived from reference gene primer amplification. Using immunoSEQ multiplex PCR, the repertoire was profiled, and TCRdb retains in-frame clones only, with some absent. That table is the source of V, J and clone size, and D and trimming were worked out from the DNA. Of roughly 350,000 clones in the sample, about 89% were seen once. Germline V gene lookup returns CDR1 SGHVS and CDR2 FNYEAQ. The CDR3 sequence is 16 residues long. The J segment lost 1 base and the V segment lost 5 bases, leaving 9 bases of the junction unmatched.

J is TRBJ2-7 and V is TRBV7-6; 9 bases match TRBD1. This clonotype was sampled from a young woman with COVID-19, enrolled during active disease. The material sequenced was peripheral blood. CDR3 protein: CASSPEPGTGSYEQYF. For the CDR3, the DNA is TGTGCCAGCAGCCCGGAACCCGGGACAGGGTCCTACGAGCAGTACTTC.